The 9 T cell receptor beta chains below come from one sample, sequenced in a study of cytomegalovirus exposure and HLA in healthy donors. This PCR relied on a set of 60 Vbeta primers and 13 Jbeta primers. The data were produced by immunoSEQ multiplex PCR, yet TCRdb's version contains in-frame clones alone and is incomplete. The data show 170,000 or so clones, just under 80% seen once. The source material was PBMCs. The receptors stem from a woman aged 45-60 years in good health and CMV-seropositive.

This clone turned up a few times. The chain has TRBV30 and TRBJ1-6; no clear D gene. This CDR3 comprises 13 residues. V lost 2 bases to trimming and J lost 6 bases, with 8 bases between them. Looked up from germline, CDR1 is GTSNPN and CDR2 is SVGIG (reference sequence). This CDR3 is CAWSLAGNSPLHF. CDR3 nucleotide sequence: TGTGCCTGGAGTTTGGCGGGTAATTCACCCCTCCACTTT.

This clone was seen once. CDR3 in amino acids: CASSTLTDYEQYF. Written as DNA, the CDR3 is TGCGCCAGCAGTACACTGACAGATTACGAGCAGTACTTC. The chain links TRBV23-1 to TRBJ2-7; tentatively, D is TRBD1 (5 bases). TRBV23-1 is filed as an ORF, its function uncertain. The CDR3 spans 13 residues. The V and J ends lost 5 bases and 4 bases respectively, with 12 bases between them.

This clone was observed a handful of times. This sequence joins TRBV7-9 and TRBJ1-1, with unresolved D. CDR1 is SEHNR and CDR2 is FQNEAQ in the germline V gene (reference sequence). Deletions cut 3 bases from V and 3 bases from J, with 5 bases between. This CDR3 region has 12 residues. For the CDR3, the DNA is TGTGCCAGCAGCTTCGAGGACACTGAAGCTTTCTTT. This codes for CASSFEDTEAFF. The variable domain in full, completed from reference TRBV7-9 and TRBJ1-1, reads DTGVSQNPRHKITKRGQNVTFRCDPISEHNRLYWYRQTLGQGPEFLTYFQNEAQLEKSRLLSDRFSAERPKGSFSTLEIQRTEQGDSAMYLCASSFEDTEAFFGQGTRLTVV.

The chain couples TRBV5-1 to TRBJ1-1, with no clear D. The CDR3 is 14 residues long. Trimming took off 0 bases at V and 0 bases at J, with 6 bases between the two ends. Germline V gives CDR1 SGHRS, CDR2 YFSETQ. CDR3 sequence: CASSLVALNTEAFF. The CDR3 nucleotides are TGCGCCAGCAGCTTGGTGGCATTGAACACTGAAGCTTTCTTT.

The V gene is TRBV7-9, the J gene TRBJ2-3; 9 nucleotides line up with TRBD1. CDR1 is SEHNR, CDR2 FQNEAQ, per germline (reference sequence). V lost 8 bases, J lost 2 bases, and 2 bases stayed unmatched. The CDR3 is 13 residues long. DNA for the CDR3: TGTGCCAGCGAACAGGGGGCCACAGATACGCAGTATTTT. It translates to CASEQGATDTQYF.

This clone was seen a few times. The V call is TRBV5-1, the J call TRBJ2-5; 8 nucleotides line up with TRBD1. Germline assignment: CDR1 SGHRS and CDR2 YFSETQ. V shed 8 bases and J 2 bases; nucleotides not matched to a gene: 8. The CDR3 extends over 14 amino acids. The CDR3: CASTGQGLQETQYF. Here the CDR3 DNA reads TGCGCCAGTACCGGACAGGGTCTGCAAGAGACCCAGTACTTC.

The CDR3 region is CASSPNQVNQPQHF. CDR3 nucleotide sequence: TGTGCCAGCAGTCCTAACCAGGTCAATCAGCCCCAGCATTTT. This chain connects TRBV7-6 to TRBJ1-5; D is unclear. Germline V lookup: CDR1 SGHVS, CDR2 FNYEAQ. The V gene lost 6 bases and the J gene lost 3 bases, with 12 bases spanning the gap. The CDR3 contains 14 residues.

This rearrangement joins TRBV2 to TRBJ1-1; the D gene is possibly TRBD1 (5 bases). Trimming took 6 bases from V and 0 from J, leaving 11 bases between them. This CDR3 spans 14 amino acids. CDR1 SNHLY and CDR2 FYNNEI come from the germline V gene. CDR3 in amino acids: CASRQGEVNTEAFF. The CDR3 DNA follows: TGTGCCAGCAGGCAGGGTGAAGTGAACACTGAAGCTTTCTTT.

The chain couples TRBV7-8 to TRBJ1-1; D gene uncertain. V lost 5 bases, J lost 4 bases, and 8 bases lay in between. Looked up from germline, CDR1 is SGHVS and CDR2 is FQNEAQ. This CDR3 spans 12 amino acids. The CDR3 DNA sequence: TGTGCCAGCAGCCCGAGGCTCACTGAAGCTTTCTTT. It encodes CASSPRLTEAFF.